Following are 21 T cell receptor beta chains from one sample sequenced in a study of blood T cell repertoires in COVID-19. Profiling relied on immunoSEQ multiplex PCR, and the TCRdb table lists in-frame clones only, not all of them. The data contain 150,000 to 200,000 clones, about 80% of them singletons. Specimen: PBMCs or T cells enriched from blood (not recorded which). Receptor source: a woman in her sixties with acute COVID-19.

This sequence joins TRBV6-1 and TRBJ2-1; TRBD2 matches 11 bases. Germline-derived CDR1 and CDR2 are MNHNS and SASEGT. V lost 3 bases, J lost 6 bases, and 4 bases stayed unmatched. This CDR3 spans 15 amino acids. The CDR3 DNA reads as TGTGCCAGCAGTGAGACTAGCGGGACATTCAATGAGCAGTTCTTC. This sequence encodes CASSETSGTFNEQFF.

V gene TRBV4-2 combines with J gene TRBJ2-2, with D tentatively TRBD1 (5 bases). This CDR3 spans 17 amino acids. Germline-derived CDR1 and CDR2 are LGHNA and YNFKEQ. V dropped 0 bases and J dropped 2 bases, with 13 bases sitting between them. The CDR3 spells CASSQDGRGTNTGELFF. The CDR3 bases are TGTGCCAGCAGCCAAGATGGAAGGGGAACTAACACCGGGGAGCTGTTTTTT.

The chain uses TRBV5-6 and TRBJ2-3; D is ambiguous. This CDR3 is 13 amino acids long. The V gene's germline CDR1 is SGHDT and CDR2 YYEEEE. V lost 4 bases, J lost 5 bases, and 11 bases lay in between. Here the CDR3 reads CASSPLAVDTQYF. CDR3 sequence (DNA): TGTGCCAGCAGCCCCCTGGCGGTAGATACGCAGTATTTT.

The chain has TRBV21-1 and TRBJ2-7; the table names TRBD1, a call not compared with the DNA. TRBV21-1 is annotated as a pseudogene. This CDR3 comprises 16 residues. The CDR3 nucleotides read TGTGCCAGCAGCCCTCGGACAGGGGCCGCATTGAACGAGCAGTACGTC. It specifies CASSPRTGAALNEQYV.

This chain links TRBV5-6 with TRBJ1-5; 11 nucleotides agree with TRBD1. Germline CDR1 reads SGHDT; CDR2 reads YYEEEE. The CDR3 is made up of 15 amino acids. V lost 4 bases, J lost 2 bases, and 2 bases stayed unmatched. CDR3 loop: CASSAGQGGNQPQHF. CDR3 nucleotides: TGTGCCAGCAGCGCGGGACAGGGGGGCAATCAGCCCCAGCATTTT.

The rearrangement links TRBV7-2 to TRBJ1-2; 7 nucleotides agree with TRBD1. The trim removed 5 bases at V and 6 bases at J, leaving 9 bases unmatched. The CDR3 covers 14 residues. Germline V gene data show CDR1 as SGHTA and CDR2 as FQGNSA. In DNA form, the CDR3 reads TGTGCCAGCAGCGCACGACAGGGTTCAGATGGCTACACCTTC. Translating gives CASSARQGSDGYTF.

This chain connects TRBV5-5 to TRBJ1-4; D is possibly TRBD1 (6 bases). CDR1 SGHKS and CDR2 YYEKEE come from the germline V gene (reference sequence). Trimming cost V 4 bases and J 3 bases, with 10 bases left between them. This CDR3 comprises 14 residues. This CDR3 is CASSRGQSNEKLFF. The CDR3 nucleotides are TGTGCCAGCAGCCGCGGACAGTCTAATGAAAAACTGTTTTTT. The complete variable domain, with remaining parts taken from reference TRBV5-5 and TRBJ1-4, reads DAGVTQSPTHLIKTRGQQVTLRCSPISGHKSVSWYQQVLGQGPQFIFQYYEKEERGRGNFPDRFSARQFPNYSSELNVNALLLGDSALYLCASSRGQSNEKLFFGSGTQLSVL.

This clone was observed once. V gene TRBV7-2 combines with J gene TRBJ2-7; 8 positions agree with TRBD2. Per the germline V gene, CDR1 is SGHTA and CDR2 is FQGNSA. V shed 1 base and J 3 bases; nucleotides not matched to a gene: 2. CDR3 length equals 14 residues. CDR3 nucleotides: TGTGCCAGCAGCTTAGGGGGACTAGTCTACGAGCAGTACTTC. Its protein is CASSLGGLVYEQYF.

The chain recombines TRBV25-1 with TRBJ2-7; 7 nucleotides align to TRBD1. V dropped 6 bases and J dropped 0; count of bases not matched to a gene: 2. This CDR3 region has 13 residues. Germline V CDR1 and CDR2: MGHDK, SYGVNS. The CDR3 nucleotides are TGTGCCAGCAGAGGGGGCGGCTCCTACGAGCAGTACTTC. Translating gives CASRGGGSYEQYF.

The gene calls are TRBV10-1 and TRBJ2-2; TRBD2 might be the D (6 bases). Germline CDR1 WNHNN, CDR2 SYGVQD (reference sequence). Deletions cut 0 bases from V and 5 bases from J, with 13 bases between. CDR3 length: 16 amino acids. CDR3 amino acids: CASSESKKEGTGELFF. The CDR3 DNA is TGCGCCAGCAGTGAGTCGAAAAAGGAGGGGACCGGGGAGCTGTTTTTT.

This sequence joins TRBV7-2 and TRBJ1-2, with D perhaps matching TRBD1 (5 bases). Trimming removed 2 bases from V and 3 bases from J, with 16 bases in between. In germline, CDR1 is SGHTA, CDR2 FQGNSA. The length of the CDR3 is 16 residues. The CDR3 DNA is TGTGCCAGCAGCTTAAGGGGATTCCCCGTCGACTATGGCTACACCTTC. As protein: CASSLRGFPVDYGYTF.

The rearrangement links TRBV5-8 to TRBJ1-1, with 7 bases fitting TRBD1. CDR3 size: 15 residues. V shed 0 bases, J shed 0 bases, and the junction held 2 bases outside the gene matches. The V gene's germline CDR1 is SGHTS and CDR2 YDEGEE. As DNA, the CDR3 is TGTGCCAGCAGCTTGGGACAGGGAATGAACACTGAAGCTTTCTTT. It codes for CASSLGQGMNTEAFF.

This rearrangement joins TRBV6-2 or TRBV6-3 to TRBJ1-2, with a possible D match to TRBD1 (5 bases). V was clipped by 5 bases and J by 8 bases, with 12 bases between them. The germline V gene has CDR1 MNHEY and CDR2 SVGEGT. The CDR3 loop spans 12 amino acids. The CDR3 DNA is TGTGCCAGCAGTACGGGACTCTGGGGCTACACCTTC. Protein: CASSTGLWGYTF.

The chain carries TRBV12-3 or TRBV12-4 and TRBJ1-1; 9 bases align to TRBD1. The CDR3 sequence is 12 residues long. The J segment lost 11 bases and the V segment lost 6 bases, leaving 7 bases of the junction unmatched. CDR3 DNA: TGTGCCAGCAGCCTCTGGACAGGGGACGCTTTCTTT. Its translation: CASSLWTGDAFF.

In this sample, this clone turned up once. The chain recombines TRBV18 with TRBJ2-1, with 9 bases fitting TRBD1. The V gene's germline CDR1 is KGHSH and CDR2 LQKENI. Unmatched junction bases numbered 5, after V lost 2 bases and J lost 6 bases. The CDR3 consists of 15 residues. The CDR3 spells CASSPGDRDVNEQFF. The CDR3 DNA is TGTGCCAGCTCACCAGGGGACAGGGATGTCAATGAGCAGTTCTTC.

The chain employs TRBV9 and TRBJ2-7; D ambiguous. Germline CDR1 reads SGDLS; CDR2 reads YYNGEE. V lost 4 bases and J lost 6, with 17 bases in between. The CDR3 consists of 14 residues. The CDR3 here is CASSPQRGSGEQYF. DNA of the CDR3: TGTGCCAGCAGCCCTCAGCGAGGTAGTGGCGAGCAGTACTTC.

A single count supports this clone. The V call is TRBV5-6, the J call TRBJ2-7, with 11 bases that match TRBD2. This CDR3 has 15 residues. With V trimmed by 5 bases and J by 0 bases, 4 bases remained unmatched. Germline V gene data show CDR1 as SGHDT and CDR2 as YYEEEE. The CDR3 DNA reads as TGTGCCAGCAGAACGGGACTAGCGGACTCCTACGAGCAGTACTTC. The encoded protein is CASRTGLADSYEQYF.

The genes are TRBV5-1 and TRBJ2-1, with D maybe TRBD2 (6 bases). The V end was cut by 0 bases, the J end by 10 bases, with 8 bases between. This CDR3 region has 12 residues. In germline, CDR1 is SGHRS, CDR2 YFSETQ. DNA of the CDR3: TGCGCCAGCAGCTTGGGGGAGGCCGAGCAGTTCTTC. This sequence encodes CASSLGEAEQFF.

The table lists this clone with a few counts. Other DNA sequences in this specimen translate into the identical CDR3. The chain has TRBV3-1 (or the pseudogene TRBV3-2) and TRBJ1-6, with TRBD1 identical over 7 bases. This CDR3 is built from 14 residues. Germline CDR1 reads LGHDT; CDR2 reads YNNKEL (reference sequence). The V and J ends lost 1 base and 7 bases, in that order; junction bases with no gene match: 1. For the CDR3, the DNA is TGTGCCAGCAGCCAAGGGGACAGAAATTCACCCCTCCACTTT. It yields the protein CASSQGDRNSPLHF.

The rearrangement joins TRBV28 to TRBJ1-5, with D unclear. CDR1 is MDHEN, CDR2 SYDVKM, per germline. V lost 3 bases, J lost 7 bases, and 10 bases lay in between. The CDR3 spans 13 residues. CDR3 DNA: TGTGCCAGCAGTTTGCCCGGGTCGCAGCCCCAGCATTTT. Protein: CASSLPGSQPQHF.

In its sample, this clone was seen a few times. The CDR3 DNA is TGTGCCAGCATACAGGGAAATCAGCCCCAGCATTTT. Translating it yields CASIQGNQPQHF. This chain joins TRBV6-5 and TRBJ1-5; the D gene is possibly TRBD1 (6 bases). The V and J ends lost 7 bases and 4 bases respectively, with 8 bases between them. The CDR3 sequence is 12 residues long. Germline V CDR1 and CDR2: MNHEY, SVGAGI.